This TCR beta chain was recorded in a study of Tregs in tolerant kidney transplant recipients. Unstimulated regulatory T cells (CD4+CD25+CD127-), CD4+CD25- non-regulatory cells, CD4 and CD8 cells were FACS-sorted from thawed PBMCs. The CDR3 has 14 residues. Trimming cost V 5 bases and J 15 bases; bases outside gene matches: 10. The germline V gene encodes CDR1 LNHDA and CDR2 SQIVND (reference sequence). Some clones are missing from TCRdb's copy, which holds only in-frame ones; the method was immunoSEQ multiplex PCR. The table has 75,000 to 80,000 clones, less than 95% seen once. This rearrangement joins TRBV19 to TRBJ2-1, with 13 bases fitting TRBD2. This TCR was recovered from a human donor who received a combined kidney and bone marrow transplant. The sequenced sample was Tregs from blood, obtained before the transplant. CDR3 coding DNA: TGTGCCAGTAGTCCCGGACTAGCGGGAGAGGGGTCGTTCTTC. Protein product: CASSPGLAGEGSFF.